Shown below are 8 T cell receptor beta chains from a single sample sequenced in a study of T-cell memory formation after mild COVID-19. TCRdb used MiXCR to reprocess the 5' RACE reads, holding one entry per CDR3 protein. This sample has about 620,000 distinct CDR3 sequences, with roughly 17% found just once. The sequenced sample consisted of PBMCs or a T cell subset sorted from them (not recorded which). Source of these receptors: an adult woman who had mild COVID-19 (a few samples of this study predate the infection). Cell type and time point are not known.

The CDR3 DNA follows: TGTGCCATCAGTGAGTCGACTAGCGGGAGTGACAATGAGCAGTTCTTC. It codes for CAISESTSGSDNEQFF. This chain joins TRBV10-3 and TRBJ2-1, with 12 bases aligning to TRBD2. Germline V lookup: CDR1 ENHRY, CDR2 SYGVKD. V was clipped by 0 bases and J by 5 bases; unmatched bases: 2. CDR3 length equals 16 residues.

This clonotype was detected a few times. The chain employs TRBV12-3 or TRBV12-4 and TRBJ1-1; maybe TRBD1 (5 bases). Trimming cost V 6 bases and J 8 bases, with 13 bases left between them. The CDR3 runs 12 residues. CDR3 loop: CASRNVGEEAFF. Written as DNA, the CDR3 is TGTGCCAGCAGGAACGTAGGGGAAGAAGCTTTCTTT.

V usage is TRBV6-5 and J usage is TRBJ2-3; maybe TRBD2 (5 bases). V was clipped by 7 bases and J by 1 base, with 9 bases between them. Germline V lookup: CDR1 MNHEY, CDR2 SVGAGI. The CDR3 totals 13 residues. The CDR3 region is CASKDGGTDTQYF. Written as DNA, the CDR3 is TGTGCCAGCAAGGACGGGGGCACAGATACGCAGTATTTT.

This clonotype was observed a few times. The chain has TRBV7-9 and TRBJ1-2; the D is unclear. The CDR3 has 14 residues. The V end lost 0 bases, the J end lost 4 bases, and 9 bases lay between the germline ends. CDR1 and CDR2 from the germline V gene are SEHNR and FQNEAQ (reference sequence). The CDR3, as DNA: TGTGCCAGCAGCTTAGCGCTCGGGGTCTATGGCTACACCTTC. It yields the protein CASSLALGVYGYTF. Looking up the rest from reference TRBV7-9 and TRBJ1-2 gives the full variable domain: DTGVSQNPRHKITKRGQNVTFRCDPISEHNRLYWYRQTLGQGPEFLTYFQNEAQLEKSRLLSDRFSAERPKGSFSTLEIQRTEQGDSAMYLCASSLALGVYGYTFGSGTRLTVV.

This rearrangement joins TRBV9 to TRBJ2-3; TRBD2 matches at 10 bases. V trimming: 3 bases; J trimming: 2 bases; junction bases outside the gene matches: 9. The CDR3 runs to 17 residues. Per germline, CDR1 SGDLS and CDR2 YYNGEE. The CDR3 is CASSARVAGGPTDTQYF. CDR3 in DNA: TGTGCCAGCAGCGCGAGAGTAGCGGGGGGCCCCACAGATACGCAGTATTTT.

This clonotype was seen more than once but under ten times. V is TRBV20-1 and J is TRBJ2-3; perhaps D is TRBD1 or TRBD2 (5 bases each). The CDR3 length is 13 residues. The V end lost 6 bases, the J end lost 4 bases, and 14 bases lay between the germline ends. The germline CDR1 and CDR2 sequences are DFQATT and SNEGSKA (reference sequence). The DNA for the CDR3 is TGCAGTGCCCCGGGACCTTTTTCAGATACGCAGTATTTT. Its protein product is CSAPGPFSDTQYF.

There are a few counts of this clonotype. The chain is built from TRBV5-1 and TRBJ1-1; D ambiguous. There are 14 residues in the CDR3. V lost 0 bases, J lost 11 bases, and 17 bases lay in between. The germline CDR1 and CDR2 sequences are SGHRS and YFSETQ. CDR3 residues: CASSLGPAGWEAFF. CDR3 DNA sequence: TGCGCCAGCAGCTTGGGCCCTGCGGGATGGGAGGCTTTCTTT.

This chain links TRBV12-3 or TRBV12-4 with TRBJ2-3, with 11 bases lining up with TRBD2. The J segment lost 0 bases and the V segment lost 4 bases, leaving 6 bases of the junction unmatched. This CDR3 contains 17 residues. The CDR3 loop reads CASSSMGLADSTDTQYF. The CDR3 DNA reads TGTGCCAGCAGTTCGATGGGACTAGCGGATAGCACAGATACGCAGTATTTT.